One T cell receptor beta chain is described in this entry. Which antigen it targets is not known. No base quality information exists; no much larger clone differs at one position. What the time point label conveys for this sample: baseline before first vaccination. Vaccinee samples came from UK trials COV001 and COV002, including a single-blind randomized controlled phase 2/3 trial of AZD1222 (ChAdOx1 nCoV-19) in healthy adults. For TCRbeta chain sequencing, PBMC samples from trial participants were taken at day 0 and at day 28 after the second dose. This entry is derived from a study of T cell responses to AZD1222 COVID-19 vaccine listed by TCRdb under 2021. A note on the overall study: AZD1222 recipients given second doses at about 4 weeks or at about 12 weeks were pooled, since spike-specific TCR depth and breadth were not found to differ between the two schedules. Trial participants were enrolled by age into subgroups of 18-55, 56-69 and 70-plus years, and around 150, 28 and 57 TCR-sequenced participants, respectively, were included in these subgroups. TCR sequencing was performed for more than 230 trial participants, of whom roughly 200 were given two doses of AZD1222 and around 26 were given two doses of MenACWY control vaccine. General conclusions and limits of the study: After two AZD1222 doses, both the breadth and the depth of spike-specific TCRs were significantly higher than at day 0 and than in MenACWY recipients. Most participants were white British and females outnumbered males, and the authors suggested that clonal diversity may have been underestimated. Conclusions about previously exposed vaccinees are limited because only a handful of AZD1222 recipients were SARS-CoV-2 seropositive at baseline. Because no samples from the day 14 peak response were available, repertoires could be characterized only after the peak T cell response. Epitopes outside the regions mutated in the B.1.351 and B.1.1.7 variants were reportedly recognized by nearly half of the unique spike-specific TCRs. Vaccine-associated CD4 TCRs spanned the whole spike protein, with dominant responses in regions 160-218 and 743-854. The 56-69-year group was small, and its depth increase did not reach significance, likely because of low power.

The CDR3 regions of human TCRbeta chains were subjected to immunosequencing. In the authors' own workflow: Repertoire TCRs were checked for matches against a reference library of SARS-CoV-2-specific TCRs that had been generated using the MIRA antigen-specificity platform. Breadth meant the fraction of unique TCRs that were SARS-CoV-2-associated, whereas depth meant the fraction of total T cells that were SARS-CoV-2-associated. Using the MIRA data, every spike-specific TCR was mapped to the spike region that the TCR reacted to and assigned to either a CD4 or a CD8 class. Log10-transformed breadth and depth values were compared by one-way ANOVA with Sidak's multiple comparisons tests. Not all clones reach the TCRdb copy of this immuneACCESS table, which keeps in-frame sequences only. Checked studies attribute under half of the gap to unresolved V genes and leave the rest unexplained. That table supplies the V and J calls and clone size; D and trimming were determined from the DNA. In all, the sample holds about 110,000 clones, and approximately 90% of those were seen once. 7.5% to 9% of the sample is held by the ten biggest clonotypes.

Its CDR3 holds 17 amino acids, cysteine through phenylalanine. Solely the CDR3 DNA is kept, with 51 bases framed from the first base. CDR1 and CDR2 (MGHRA, YSYEKL) derive from the germline V gene. Trimming takes 0 bases off V and 6 bases off J; junction bases not matched to a gene: 11. The sequence was collected from an adult in good health. The V gene is TRBV4-1 and the J gene is TRBJ1-5; 7 bases in the middle match TRBD1. Material: peripheral blood, obtained on day 0 of AZD1222 vaccination. The nucleotide sequence is TGCGCCAGCAGCCAAGATCCCCCAGGGGGTCAGGTTCAGCCCCAGCATTTT. Translated, it reads CASSQDPPGGQVQPQHF.